The 32 T cell receptor beta chains in this list originate from one sample, sequenced in a study of blood T cell repertoires in COVID-19. The repertoire was sequenced with immunoSEQ multiplex PCR; TCRdb's copy has only in-frame clones and lacks some. The sample has 170,000 or so clones; 88% are singletons. Sample: PBMCs or T cells enriched from blood (not recorded which). The receptors derive from a woman aged 18-30 years who had recovered from COVID-19.

The rearrangement uses TRBV6-2 or TRBV6-3 and TRBJ2-5; a weak D match, TRBD2 (5 bases). Trimming removed 2 bases at V and 5 bases at J, with 6 bases between. The V gene's germline CDR1 is MNHEY and CDR2 SVGEGT. The length of the CDR3 is 12 residues. The DNA of the CDR3 is TGTGCCAGCAGTTACCCGGGGGAGACCCAGTACTTC. This translates into CASSYPGETQYF.

The chain carries TRBV28 and TRBJ2-7, with a weak D call TRBD2 (6 bases). V was shortened by 4 bases and J by 4 bases, with 23 bases between the two germline ends. The CDR3 length is 17 residues. Germline V CDR1 and CDR2: MDHEN, SYDVKM. In nucleotides, the CDR3 is TGTGCCAGCAGTTCGACAGCCCGAGGACGGAGGGAATACGAGCAGTACTTC. Translation: CASSSTARGRREYEQYF.

V is TRBV9 and J is TRBJ2-7; 7 bases agree with TRBD1. CDR3 length equals 14 residues. V was pared by 3 bases and J by 2 bases, with 5 bases of the junction left unmatched. Looked up from germline, CDR1 is SGDLS and CDR2 is YYNGEE. CDR3 sequence: CASSAAGGTYEQYF. CDR3 sequence (DNA): TGTGCCAGCAGCGCGGCAGGGGGTACCTACGAGCAGTACTTC.

The rearrangement joins TRBV9 to TRBJ1-2, with TRBD1 matching 8 bases. CDR3 length: 14 amino acids. Germline V CDR1 and CDR2: SGDLS, YYNGEE. With 2 bases clipped from V and 6 bases from J, the junction kept 6 bases outside the gene matches. The chain's CDR3 is CASSVGTGKDGYTF. The CDR3 bases are TGTGCCAGCAGCGTCGGGACAGGAAAGGATGGCTACACCTTC.

V and J are TRBV28 and TRBJ2-5, with 8 nucleotides matching TRBD2. The CDR3 sequence is 17 residues long. With V trimmed by 3 bases and J by 5 bases, 14 bases remained unmatched. Germline assignment: CDR1 MDHEN and CDR2 SYDVKM. As DNA, the CDR3 is TGTGCCAGCAGTTTCTGGCGGGAGGTCAAACCTGAGGAGACCCAGTACTTC. This codes for CASSFWREVKPEETQYF.

The V call is TRBV2, the J call TRBJ1-4; 7 bases are a match to TRBD1. Looked up from germline, CDR1 is SNHLY and CDR2 is FYNNEI. V was clipped by 7 bases and J by 2 bases; unmatched bases: 7. The CDR3 length is 15 residues. The CDR3, as DNA: TGTGCCAGCAAAACAGGGGTAGGGACTAATGAAAAACTGTTTTTT. This encodes CASKTGVGTNEKLFF.

This clone was counted once. The rearrangement links TRBV19 to TRBJ2-5, with D possibly being TRBD2 (5 bases). Trimming cost V 0 bases and J 5 bases, with 7 bases left between them. This CDR3 is built from 13 residues. The germline CDR1 and CDR2 sequences are LNHDA and SQIVND (reference sequence). CDR3 residues: CASSIDRGETQYF. The DNA for the CDR3 is TGTGCCAGTAGTATAGATCGAGGGGAGACCCAGTACTTC.

The rearrangement links TRBV29-1 to TRBJ1-4; TRBD1 matches 9 bases. V lost 6 bases, J lost 7 bases, and 6 bases stayed unmatched. CDR3 size: 13 residues. Germline CDR1 reads SQVTM; CDR2 reads ANQGSEA. DNA of the CDR3: TGCAGCGTCCATACAGGGGGCGGTGAAAAACTGTTTTTT. Its translation: CSVHTGGGEKLFF.

J is TRBJ2-7 and V is TRBV3-1 (or the pseudogene TRBV3-2); 7 bases map to TRBD2. The V and J ends lost 5 bases and 3 bases, in that order; junction bases with no gene match: 10. This CDR3 comprises 15 residues. From germline, CDR1 is LGHDT and CDR2 YNNKEL (reference sequence). For the CDR3, the DNA is TGTGCCAGCAGCGACCCCTGGGGGGGGGACTACGAGCAGTACTTC. Its protein is CASSDPWGGDYEQYF.

V and J are TRBV6-5 and TRBJ1-3; no clear D gene. Trimming took off 0 bases at V and 0 bases at J, with 9 bases between the two ends. CDR1 is MNHEY, CDR2 SVGAGI, per germline. The CDR3 spans 16 residues. CDR3 residues: CASSYSRQISGNTIYF. The CDR3 bases are TGTGCCAGCAGTTACTCGCGGCAGATCTCTGGAAACACCATATATTTT.

The V call is TRBV20-1, the J call TRBJ1-5, with unresolved D. Looked up from germline, CDR1 is DFQATT and CDR2 is SNEGSKA (reference sequence). Trimming took off 5 bases at V and 2 bases at J, with 4 bases between the two ends. The length of the CDR3 is 11 residues. The CDR3 here is CSASGNQPQHF. Written as DNA, the CDR3 is TGCAGTGCTTCAGGCAATCAGCCCCAGCATTTT.

V is TRBV7-9 and J is TRBJ2-1; weak D call: TRBD2 (6 bases). V was pared by 1 base and J by 6 bases, with 13 bases between. The length of the CDR3 is 15 residues. Germline V gene lookup returns CDR1 SEHNR and CDR2 FQNEAQ (reference sequence). The CDR3 is CASSLGGGEINEQFF. The CDR3, as DNA: TGTGCCAGCAGCTTAGGAGGCGGGGAGATCAATGAGCAGTTCTTC. Full variable domain (rest looked up from reference TRBV7-9 and TRBJ2-1): DTGVSQNPRHKITKRGQNVTFRCDPISEHNRLYWYRQTLGQGPEFLTYFQNEAQLEKSRLLSDRFSAERPKGSFSTLEIQRTEQGDSAMYLCASSLGGGEINEQFFGPGTRLTVL.

This chain joins TRBV21-1 and TRBJ2-7; the tabulated D call, TRBD1, remains unverified against the DNA. TRBV21-1 is described as a pseudogene. The CDR3 runs to 15 residues. CDR3 in amino acids: CASSSQDRGLNEQYF. Here the CDR3 DNA reads TGTGCCAGCAGCTCCCAGGACAGGGGGCTCAACGAGCAGTACTTC.

The chain is built from TRBV28 and TRBJ2-5; tentatively, D is TRBD2 (5 bases). V was trimmed by 6 bases and J by 1 base, leaving 18 bases between them. The CDR3 loop spans 16 amino acids. Germline V gene lookup returns CDR1 MDHEN and CDR2 SYDVKM. The CDR3 loop reads CASSGGLGGGQETQYF. DNA of the CDR3: TGTGCCAGCAGCGGAGGTCTCGGTGGTGGCCAAGAGACCCAGTACTTC.

The CDR3 protein is CASSTGQGGTEAFF. The DNA for the CDR3 is TGTGCCAGCAGCACGGGACAGGGGGGCACTGAAGCTTTCTTT. This chain links TRBV5-6 with TRBJ1-1, with TRBD1 matching over 11 bases. The CDR3 loop spans 14 amino acids. Germline trimming cut 4 bases from V and 4 bases from J; bases unmatched to any gene: 3. The germline CDR1 and CDR2 sequences are SGHDT and YYEEEE.

The rearrangement uses TRBV5-1 and TRBJ2-3, with D maybe TRBD1 (6 bases). Trimming pared 3 bases from V and 2 bases from J, leaving 13 bases between. The germline gives CDR1 SGHRS, CDR2 YFSETQ. The CDR3 loop spans 15 amino acids. CDR3 bases: TGCGCCAGCAGCTCGCTACAGGGAGACACAGATACGCAGTATTTT. The encoded protein is CASSSLQGDTDTQYF.

This chain links TRBV10-3 with TRBJ2-7; D is undetermined. The CDR3 covers 13 residues. With 1 base removed from V and 3 bases from J, the gap between germline ends came to 7 bases. Germline loops: CDR1 ENHRY, CDR2 SYGVKD. The CDR3 spells CAISEYGFYEQYF. In nucleotides, the CDR3 is TGTGCCATCAGTGAGTACGGGTTCTACGAGCAGTACTTC.

The V and J genes are TRBV6-5 and TRBJ1-5; tentative D call: TRBD1 (6 bases). The V end was cut by 5 bases, the J end by 2 bases, with 13 bases between. Germline V CDR1 and CDR2: MNHEY, SVGAGI. CDR3 length equals 15 residues. The CDR3 DNA is TGTGCCAGCAGTCACAGGGTAAGGGGCAATCAGCCCCAGCATTTT. This codes for CASSHRVRGNQPQHF.

The chain carries TRBV5-1 and TRBJ1-1, with D possibly being TRBD1 (5 bases). V lost 2 bases and J lost 2, with 13 bases in between. The CDR3 runs 15 residues. Per germline, CDR1 SGHRS and CDR2 YFSETQ. The CDR3 region has the DNA TGCGCCAGCAGCTTTGTTAACCAGGGAAACACTGAAGCTTTCTTT. This gives the protein CASSFVNQGNTEAFF.

The rearrangement links TRBV6-4 to TRBJ2-1; the match to TRBD2 covers 7 bases. The germline V gene has CDR1 MRHNA and CDR2 SNTAGT. V shed 2 bases, J shed 3 bases, and the junction held 1 base outside the gene matches. The CDR3 is made up of 14 amino acids. CDR3 nucleotides: TGTGCCAGCAGTGACAGCGGGGACTACAATGAGCAGTTCTTC. It translates to CASSDSGDYNEQFF.

The chain uses TRBV7-2 and TRBJ2-7, with D perhaps matching TRBD1 (5 bases). CDR3 length: 14 amino acids. Per the germline V gene, CDR1 is SGHTA and CDR2 is FQGNSA. V was clipped by 3 bases and J by 3 bases, with 12 bases between them. This CDR3 reads CASSFTDTNYEQYF. CDR3 DNA: TGTGCCAGCAGCTTTACGGACACGAACTACGAGCAGTACTTC.

The J gene is TRBJ2-5, the V gene TRBV2, with D possibly TRBD1 on 6 matching bases. Germline lookup yields CDR1 SNHLY and CDR2 FYNNEI. The CDR3 has 17 residues. Trimming pared 5 bases from V and 4 bases from J, leaving 23 bases between. DNA of the CDR3: TGTGCCAGCAGTAGCGGACAGTGGGCCATCCTCATAGAGACCCAGTACTTC. Its protein product is CASSSGQWAILIETQYF.

The CDR3 DNA reads TGTGCCAGCAGTGAAACAGGTTATGAGCAGCCCCAGCATTTT. Its translation: CASSETGYEQPQHF. This chain joins TRBV6-1 and TRBJ1-5; D may be TRBD1 (5 bases). Germline CDR1 MNHNS, CDR2 SASEGT. CDR3 length: 14 amino acids. Trimming removed 2 bases from V and 7 bases from J, with 12 bases in between.

This chain connects TRBV20-1 to TRBJ1-3, with 10 bases that match TRBD1. The germline V gene encodes CDR1 DFQATT and CDR2 SNEGSKA (reference sequence). The CDR3 sequence is 16 residues long. V lost 3 bases and J lost 0; bases outside the gene matches: 5. CDR3 in amino acids: CSASPGTGASGNTIYF. Here the CDR3 DNA reads TGCAGTGCTAGTCCCGGGACAGGGGCCTCTGGAAACACCATATATTTT.

The gene calls are TRBV19 and TRBJ1-1; TRBD1 might be the D (5 bases). The germline gives CDR1 LNHDA, CDR2 SQIVND (reference sequence). V dropped 5 bases and J dropped 1 base, with 17 bases sitting between them. The CDR3 extends over 16 amino acids. In DNA form, the CDR3 reads TGTGCCAGTAGTGCACCTGATGGGGCCAAGAACACTGAAGCTTTCTTT. Residues: CASSAPDGAKNTEAFF. The full variable domain, rest sourced from reference TRBV19 and TRBJ1-1, is DGGITQSPKYLFRKEGQNVTLSCEQNLNHDAMYWYRQDPGQGLRLIYYSQIVNDFQKGDIAEGYSVSREKKESFPLTVTSAQKNPTAFYLCASSAPDGAKNTEAFFGQGTRLTVV.

This rearrangement joins TRBV19 to TRBJ2-1; 12 bases align to TRBD1. Unmatched junction bases numbered 21, after V lost 4 bases and J lost 2 bases. CDR1 is LNHDA, CDR2 SQIVND, per germline (reference sequence). The CDR3 covers 22 residues. CDR3 region: CASSRDRGQTSPSAGPYNEQFF. The CDR3, as DNA: TGTGCCAGTAGTAGGGACAGGGGGCAAACTAGCCCTTCAGCTGGGCCCTACAATGAGCAGTTCTTC.

V and J are TRBV4-1 and TRBJ1-3; 8 nucleotides match TRBD1. V dropped 0 bases and J dropped 4; count of bases not matched to a gene: 11. Germline V lookup: CDR1 MGHRA, CDR2 YSYEKL. This CDR3 is built from 18 residues. The CDR3 region has the DNA TGCGCCAGCAGCCAAGATGGTATGGGCAGGGGGCTCGGAAACACCATATATTTT. Translating it yields CASSQDGMGRGLGNTIYF.

This chain links TRBV7-8 with TRBJ2-7; TRBD1 matches at 10 bases. Trimming took 4 bases from V and 3 from J; bases not matched to a gene: 6. Germline V CDR1 and CDR2: SGHVS, FQNEAQ. The CDR3 sequence is 15 residues long. The CDR3 region is CASSSGDRGNYEQYF. As DNA, the CDR3 is TGTGCCAGCAGCTCTGGGGACAGGGGAAACTACGAGCAGTACTTC.

This rearrangement joins TRBV19 to TRBJ1-2; 8 bases align to TRBD1. Germline loops: CDR1 LNHDA, CDR2 SQIVND (reference sequence). V gave up 9 bases and J gave up 2 bases; unmatched junction bases: 8. The CDR3 length is 14 residues. CDR3 sequence (DNA): TGTGCCAGCAGCCGTTGGGACAGGAACTATGGCTACACCTTC. Protein sequence: CASSRWDRNYGYTF.

The chain carries TRBV5-5 and TRBJ2-2; 16 bases map to TRBD2. The CDR3 has 19 amino acids. Germline CDR1 is SGHKS and CDR2 is YYEKEE (reference sequence). The V segment lost 4 bases and the J segment 0 bases; nucleotides outside the gene matches: 6. The CDR3 DNA sequence: TGTGCCAGCAGCCTCCCGGGGACTAGCGGGAGGGCGAACACCGGGGAGCTGTTTTTT. This encodes CASSLPGTSGRANTGELFF.

This clone appeared once. V is TRBV2 and J is TRBJ1-5, with a possible D match to TRBD1 (5 bases). Germline V lookup: CDR1 SNHLY, CDR2 FYNNEI. V was pared by 4 bases and J by 5 bases, with 12 bases between. The CDR3 is 14 amino acids. Here the CDR3 reads CASSVGGAYQPQHF. CDR3 sequence (DNA): TGTGCCAGCAGTGTGGGCGGGGCATATCAGCCCCAGCATTTT.

The chain carries TRBV10-2 and TRBJ1-6; D gene ambiguous. V was clipped by 3 bases and J by 11 bases, with 11 bases between them. Germline V gene lookup returns CDR1 WSHSY and CDR2 SAAADI. CDR3 size: 13 residues. The CDR3 region is CASSDPGRTPLHF. The CDR3 nucleotides are TGCGCCAGCAGTGACCCAGGTCGTACACCCCTCCACTTT.